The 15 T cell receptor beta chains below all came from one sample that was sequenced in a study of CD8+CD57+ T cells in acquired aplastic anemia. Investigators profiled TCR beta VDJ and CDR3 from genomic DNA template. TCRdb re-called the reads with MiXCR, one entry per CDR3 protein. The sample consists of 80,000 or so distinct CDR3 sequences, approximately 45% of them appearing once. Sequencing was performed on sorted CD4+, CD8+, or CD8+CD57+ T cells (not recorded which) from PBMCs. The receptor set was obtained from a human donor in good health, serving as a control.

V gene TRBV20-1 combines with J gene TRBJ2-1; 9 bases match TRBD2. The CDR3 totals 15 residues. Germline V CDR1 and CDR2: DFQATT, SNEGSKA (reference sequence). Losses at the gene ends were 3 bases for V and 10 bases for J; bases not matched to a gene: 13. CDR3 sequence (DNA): TGCAGTGCTAGTATAGAGCGGGAGGCCAGACGAGAGCAGTTCTTC. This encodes CSASIEREARREQFF.

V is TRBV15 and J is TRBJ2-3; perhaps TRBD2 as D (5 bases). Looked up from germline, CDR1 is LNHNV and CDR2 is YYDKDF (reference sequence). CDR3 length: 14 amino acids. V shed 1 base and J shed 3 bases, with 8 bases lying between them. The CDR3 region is CATSRGTRTDTQYF. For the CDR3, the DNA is TGTGCCACCAGCAGAGGGACTCGGACAGATACGCAGTATTTT.

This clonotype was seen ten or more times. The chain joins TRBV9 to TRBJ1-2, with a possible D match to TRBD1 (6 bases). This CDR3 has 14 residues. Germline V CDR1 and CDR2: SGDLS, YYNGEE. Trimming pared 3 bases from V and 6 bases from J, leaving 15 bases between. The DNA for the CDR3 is TGTGCCAGCAGCGCAATGGGGGGGCTCCATGGCTACACCTTC. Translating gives CASSAMGGLHGYTF.

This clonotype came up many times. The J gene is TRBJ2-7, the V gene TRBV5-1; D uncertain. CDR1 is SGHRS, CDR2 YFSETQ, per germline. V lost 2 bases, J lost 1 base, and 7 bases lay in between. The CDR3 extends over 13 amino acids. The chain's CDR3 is CASSFYGSYEQYF. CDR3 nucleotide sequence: TGCGCCAGCAGCTTTTACGGTTCCTACGAGCAGTACTTC.

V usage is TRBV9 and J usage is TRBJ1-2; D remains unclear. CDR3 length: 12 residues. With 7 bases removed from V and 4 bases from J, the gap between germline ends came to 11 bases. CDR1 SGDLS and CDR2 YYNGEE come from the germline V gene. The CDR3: CASYDRVYGYTF. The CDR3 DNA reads TGTGCCAGCTATGACCGGGTCTATGGCTACACCTTC.

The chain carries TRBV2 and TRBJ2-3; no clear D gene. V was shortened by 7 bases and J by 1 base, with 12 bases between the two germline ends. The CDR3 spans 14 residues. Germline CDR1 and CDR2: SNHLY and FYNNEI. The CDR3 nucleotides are TGTGCCAGCAAGGGTGCTGCGGGCACAGATACGCAGTATTTT. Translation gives CASKGAAGTDTQYF.

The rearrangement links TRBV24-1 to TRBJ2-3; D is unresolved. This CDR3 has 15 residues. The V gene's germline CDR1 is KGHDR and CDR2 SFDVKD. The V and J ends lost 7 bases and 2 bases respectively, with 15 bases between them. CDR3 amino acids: CATRSNRAATDTQYF. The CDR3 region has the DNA TGTGCCACCAGGTCAAACCGGGCCGCCACAGATACGCAGTATTTT.

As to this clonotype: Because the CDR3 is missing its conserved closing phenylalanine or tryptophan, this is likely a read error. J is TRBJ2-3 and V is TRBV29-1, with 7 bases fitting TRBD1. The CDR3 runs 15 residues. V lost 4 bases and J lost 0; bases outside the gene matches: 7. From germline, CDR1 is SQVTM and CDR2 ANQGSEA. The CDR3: CSVVRQGRSTDTQYS. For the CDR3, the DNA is TGCAGCGTTGTCCGACAGGGCCGAAGCACAGATACGCAGTATTCT.

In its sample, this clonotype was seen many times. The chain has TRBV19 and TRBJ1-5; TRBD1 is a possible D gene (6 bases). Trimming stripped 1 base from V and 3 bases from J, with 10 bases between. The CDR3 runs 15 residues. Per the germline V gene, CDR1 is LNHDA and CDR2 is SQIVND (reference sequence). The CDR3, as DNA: TGTGCCAGTAGTATAGGGGACACAATCAATCAGCCCCAGCATTTT. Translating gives CASSIGDTINQPQHF.

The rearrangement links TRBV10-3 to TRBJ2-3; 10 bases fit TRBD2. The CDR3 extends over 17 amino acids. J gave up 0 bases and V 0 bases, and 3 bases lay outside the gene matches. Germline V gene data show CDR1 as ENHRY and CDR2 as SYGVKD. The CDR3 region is CAISESPSGSSTDTQYF. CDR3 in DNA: TGTGCCATCAGTGAGTCGCCTAGCGGGAGTAGCACAGATACGCAGTATTTT.

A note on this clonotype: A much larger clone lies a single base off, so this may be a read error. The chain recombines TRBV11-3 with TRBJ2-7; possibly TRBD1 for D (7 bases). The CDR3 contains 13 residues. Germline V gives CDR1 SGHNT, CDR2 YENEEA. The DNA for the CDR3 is TGTGCCAGCAGCTCCGAAGGGGGCGGGAAGCAGCACTTC. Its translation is CASSSEGGGKQHF.

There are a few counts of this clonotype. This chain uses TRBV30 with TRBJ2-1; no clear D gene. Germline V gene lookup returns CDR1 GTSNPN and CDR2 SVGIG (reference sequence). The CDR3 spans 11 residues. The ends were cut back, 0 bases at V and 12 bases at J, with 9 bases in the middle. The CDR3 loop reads CAWSVPTGQFF. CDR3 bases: TGTGCCTGGAGTGTACCTACCGGGCAGTTCTTC.

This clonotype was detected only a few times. The CDR3 region is CSASELQETQYF. The CDR3 DNA sequence: TGCAGTGCTAGCGAGCTCCAAGAGACCCAGTACTTC. This chain links TRBV20-1 with TRBJ2-5; D not resolved. The V and J ends lost 3 bases and 1 base respectively, with 6 bases between them. Germline V lookup: CDR1 DFQATT, CDR2 SNEGSKA (reference sequence). The CDR3 is 12 amino acids.

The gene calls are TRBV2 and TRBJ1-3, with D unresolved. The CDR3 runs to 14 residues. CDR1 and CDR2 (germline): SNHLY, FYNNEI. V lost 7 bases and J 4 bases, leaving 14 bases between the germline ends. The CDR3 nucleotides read TGTGCCAGCACTTCGGGAGTGGCGGGAAACACCATATATTTT. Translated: CASTSGVAGNTIYF.

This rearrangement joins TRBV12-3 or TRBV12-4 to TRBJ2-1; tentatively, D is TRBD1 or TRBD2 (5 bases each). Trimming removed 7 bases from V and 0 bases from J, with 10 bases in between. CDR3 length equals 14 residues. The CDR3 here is CASIEGSSYNEQFF. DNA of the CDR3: TGTGCCAGCATTGAGGGGAGCTCCTACAATGAGCAGTTCTTC.